Included here is one TCR beta chain sequence, with context. No antigen is known for it. This specimen comes from a study of T-cell memory formation after mild COVID-19. Germline trimming cut 4 bases from V and 0 bases from J; bases unmatched to any gene: 5. CDR3 length equals 18 residues. Germline V gives CDR1 SGHKS, CDR2 YYEKEE (reference sequence). Using its own MiXCR run on the 5' RACE reads, TCRdb lists one record per CDR3 protein. The top ten hold approximately 13% of the sample, which has some 330,000 distinct CDR3 sequences, around 21% seen once. Study outcomes and limitations: Pre-infection memory carried some responding clones, suggesting that cross-reactive memory joined.

The J gene is TRBJ2-6, the V gene TRBV5-5; 12 bases align to TRBD2. The origin of this receptor is an adult woman who had mild COVID-19 (a few samples of this study predate the infection). Cell type and time point are not known. The sequencing sample was made of PBMCs or a T cell subset sorted from them (not recorded which). Here the CDR3 reads CASSQGLAGPSGANVLTF. The CDR3 DNA reads as TGTGCCAGCAGCCAAGGACTAGCGGGGCCCTCTGGGGCCAACGTCCTGACTTTC. Complete variable domain (other parts from reference TRBV5-5 and TRBJ2-6): DAGVTQSPTHLIKTRGQQVTLRCSPISGHKSVSWYQQVLGQGPQFIFQYYEKEERGRGNFPDRFSARQFPNYSSELNVNALLLGDSALYLCASSQGLAGPSGANVLTFGAGSRLTVL.